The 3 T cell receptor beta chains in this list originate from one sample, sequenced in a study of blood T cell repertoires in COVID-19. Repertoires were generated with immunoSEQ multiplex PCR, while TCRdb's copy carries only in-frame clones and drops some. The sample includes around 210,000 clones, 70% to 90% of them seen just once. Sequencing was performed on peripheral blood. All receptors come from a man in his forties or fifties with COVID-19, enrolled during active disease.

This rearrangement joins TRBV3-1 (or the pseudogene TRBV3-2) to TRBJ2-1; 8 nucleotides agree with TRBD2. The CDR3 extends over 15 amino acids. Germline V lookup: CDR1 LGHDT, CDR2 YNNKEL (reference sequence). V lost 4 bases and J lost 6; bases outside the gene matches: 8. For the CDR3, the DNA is TGTGCCAGCAGCCCACCCGGACTAGCCTTCAATGAGCAGTTCTTC. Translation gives CASSPPGLAFNEQFF.

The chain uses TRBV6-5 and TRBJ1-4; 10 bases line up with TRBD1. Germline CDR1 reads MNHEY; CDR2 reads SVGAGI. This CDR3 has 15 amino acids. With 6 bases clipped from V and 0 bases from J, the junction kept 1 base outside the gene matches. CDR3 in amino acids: CASRTGGATNEKLFF. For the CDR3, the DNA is TGTGCCAGCAGGACAGGGGGCGCAACTAATGAAAAACTGTTTTTT.

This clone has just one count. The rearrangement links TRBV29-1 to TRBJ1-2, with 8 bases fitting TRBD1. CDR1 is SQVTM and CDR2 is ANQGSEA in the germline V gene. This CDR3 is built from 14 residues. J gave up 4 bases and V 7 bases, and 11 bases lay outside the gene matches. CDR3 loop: CSALQGVSSYGYTF. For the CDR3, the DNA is TGCAGCGCACTACAGGGGGTATCTAGCTATGGCTACACCTTC. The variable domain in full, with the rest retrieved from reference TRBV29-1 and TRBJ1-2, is SAVISQKPSRDICQRGTSLTIQCQVDSQVTMMFWYRQQPGQSLTLIATANQGSEATYESGFVIDKFPISRPNLTFSTLTVSNMSPEDSSIYLCSALQGVSSYGYTFGSGTRLTVV.